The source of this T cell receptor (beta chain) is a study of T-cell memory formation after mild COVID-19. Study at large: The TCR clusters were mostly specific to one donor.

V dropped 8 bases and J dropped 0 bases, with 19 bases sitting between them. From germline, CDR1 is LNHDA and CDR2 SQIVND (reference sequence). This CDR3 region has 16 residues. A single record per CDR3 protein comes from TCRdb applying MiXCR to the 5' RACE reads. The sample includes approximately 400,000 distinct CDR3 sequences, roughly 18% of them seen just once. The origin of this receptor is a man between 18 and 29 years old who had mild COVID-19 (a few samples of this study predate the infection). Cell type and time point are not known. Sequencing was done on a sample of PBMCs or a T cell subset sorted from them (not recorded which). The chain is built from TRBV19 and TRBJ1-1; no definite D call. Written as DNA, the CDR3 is TGTGCCAGTTGTAACCCTTCACAGAAGATGAACACTGAAGCTTTCTTT. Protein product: CASCNPSQKMNTEAFF.